This entry is about one T cell receptor beta chain. The target antigen is unknown. Germline V gives CDR1 LNHDA, CDR2 SQIVND (reference sequence). CDR3 size: 16 residues. Trimming left V 7 bases short and J 2 bases short, with 15 bases between. Caucasian adults living in Nashville, Tennessee, provided all samples. Naive CD45RA+ and memory CD45RA-negative subsets were split from CD4+ cells. Sequenced by immunoSEQ multiplex PCR; TCRdb stores in-frame clones only, minus some. The table includes approximately 2.1 million clones, approximately 95% detected once. These data belong to a study of shared clonotypes between healthy human individuals. Findings and caveats of the study: For naive CD4 cells, roughly 5% of clonotypes were shared across a handful of donors.

Sequencing used naive CD4+ T cells from PBMCs. The sample's subset: CD45RA+ positively selected. The TCR sequence derives from a young man in good health. Some clones in this sample may be carry-over from other donors' samples. The chain couples TRBV19 to TRBJ2-6, with D possibly being TRBD2 (6 bases). The CDR3 sequence: CASTLGRGTGANVLTF. The CDR3 DNA reads as TGTGCCAGTACCCTCGGACGGGGGACTGGGGCCAACGTCCTGACTTTC.